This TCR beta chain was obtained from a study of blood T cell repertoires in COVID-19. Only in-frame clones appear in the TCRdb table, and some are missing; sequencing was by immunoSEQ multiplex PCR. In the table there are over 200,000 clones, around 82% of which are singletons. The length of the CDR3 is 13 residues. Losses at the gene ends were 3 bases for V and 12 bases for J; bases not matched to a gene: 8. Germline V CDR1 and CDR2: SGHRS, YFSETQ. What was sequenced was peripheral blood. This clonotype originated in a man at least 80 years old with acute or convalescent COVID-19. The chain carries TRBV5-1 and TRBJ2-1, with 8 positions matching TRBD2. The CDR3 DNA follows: TGCGCCAGCAGCTGGGAGACTAGCGTGGGGCAGTTCTTC. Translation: CASSWETSVGQFF.